Given below is one TCR beta chain in context. What antigen it recognizes has not been identified. No clone much larger than this one lies a single base away; base qualities are absent. CDR1 and CDR2 were assigned from the germline V gene as LGHNA and YSLEER. Relative to germline, V is missing 0 bases and J is missing 5 bases, with 5 bases of the junction outside any gene match. From its cysteine to its phenylalanine, the CDR3 spans 15 amino acids. Only the CDR3 DNA stays, 45 bases, in frame from base 1. The data belong to a study of cytomegalovirus exposure and HLA in healthy donors (dated by TCRdb to the late 2010s). Turning to the overall study: An earlier analysis of approximately 600 of the donors reported 276 Gb of sequence data and 117 million unique TCR beta sequences from about 200 million T cells. An early release that covered more than 550 HLA-typed donors contained 250 to 350 gigabases of sequencing data and 85 million to 100 million unique TCR sequences. Among the roughly 390 genotyped donors, approximately 77% belonged to the genetic ancestry cluster associated with self-reported Caucasian donors. The aim of the study was to test whether cataloging public T cell receptors could identify signatures of past pathogen exposure. The T cell repertoires of 666 subjects were profiled by immunosequencing and related to cytomegalovirus serostatus. In addition to the first cohort of approximately 650 subjects, a separate validation cohort of some 120 different subjects was used. To predict cytomegalovirus infection status, the study combined high-throughput TCR immunosequencing, statistical association of individual TCRs with disease status, and machine learning. In a later analysis, previously published TCR beta repertoires from 550 to 700 donors were re-analyzed and high-resolution HLA genotyping was added so that TCR occurrence patterns could be studied. In the later analysis, no new phenotypic data were used to find candidate immune exposures; instead, reliance was placed on TCR beta sequences and their occurrence across donors. To decide whether each TCR beta V gene segment behaved as functional or pseudogenic, an earlier analysis of approximately 600 of the donors relied on high-throughput TCR beta sequencing. Donor age, sex, ethnicity and CMV serostatus were compiled together with the repertoire data. In a later genetic analysis, genome-wide SNP genotypes for about three fifths of the roughly 670 donors were used, and that subset was treated as a discovery cohort. All discovery cohort repertoires had been generated on a single sequencing platform. Class I and class II HLA loci were covered by the typing at four-digit resolution. The number of donors typed differed by locus, with about 629-640 for A, B, C, DRB1 and DQB1, around 560 for DQA1, 606 for DPA1, and some 440 for DPB1. Because of strong linkage in the cohort, four or five DR-DQ haplotypes were treated as single units for association and clustering. Among a few hundred genotyped donors of the cohort, an average of roughly 240,000 unique TCR beta nucleotide sequences were sequenced per donor, around 18% of them non-productive. General findings and caveats noted by the study authors: Because HLA typing was unavailable for some donors at each locus, only the typed subset was used in association tests. The earlier analysis of 587 of the donors excluded roughly 17 rarely observed V segments, including chromosome 9 orphons, because counts were too low. Specific HLA alleles were associated with 15,000 to 20,000 TCR beta sequences at a false discovery rate of 0.05 in a later analysis. In a later analysis, TCR association rates were found to vary across HLA loci, with the most associated TCRs seen for DRB1 alleles and the fewest for HLA-C alleles. A later analysis reported that several top co-occurrence clusters appeared linked to parvovirus B19, influenza, CMV and Epstein-Barr virus. In vitro tests confirmed that a few of the cytomegalovirus-associated TCR beta chains recognize cytomegalovirus antigens. The authors suggested that the approach could potentially be extended to other disease states and immunological phenotypes. Correlated functional status among segregating V segments might be attributable to linkage disequilibrium, but an unknown experimental factor could not be ruled out. A further reported finding was that TCR beta sequences accurately predicted the HLA-A and HLA-B alleles for most subjects in the first cohort. Because the 87-base-pair reads could not distinguish some IMGT-functional V segments, including TRBV6-2 and TRBV6-3, those segments were excluded. According to a later analysis, most CMV-associated TCR beta chains appeared to be HLA-restricted, and the HLA associations seemed to be driven largely by CMV exposure. A cluster of highly shared sequence variants was judged likely to represent a technical artifact of the sequencing pipeline. A later genetic analysis reported fewer N-insertions in productive TCRs among donors in an Asian-associated ancestry cluster than the roughly 650-donor mean. Presence/absence analyses assumed roughly uniform sequencing depth across donors, an assumption that may not hold. The only immune exposure information available for the cohort was CMV serostatus. This cohort had only TCR beta chains sequenced, and the lack of alpha or paired-chain data limited which features could be detected. V-gene and J-gene trimming of TCR beta chains was associated with a missense DCLRE1C variant in a later genetic analysis, and the association was replicated in an independent cohort. Across donors, most TCR sequences were observed very rarely, whereas some public TCRs were present in many individuals. Cytomegalovirus status was reported to be diagnosed by the classifier with high specificity and sensitivity in both the original and validation cohorts. Assigning TCR associations to individual alleles was difficult when HLA alleles, especially DR and DQ, strongly co-occurred. In an earlier analysis of approximately 590 of the donors, most TCR beta V segments appeared in productive rearrangements about 87% or about 30% of the time, broadly matching IMGT annotations. The study gave a list of under 200 TCR beta chains associated with cytomegalovirus. Compared with equally common non-associated chains, HLA-associated TCR beta chains in a later analysis were more clonally expanded and had lower generation probabilities.

The library was obtained by the immunoSEQ multiplex PCR assay. For the multiplex PCR, a mixture combining 60 forward primers for TCR Vbeta segments and 13 reverse primers for TCR Jbeta segments was used. Amplification of the CDR3 region of rearranged TCR beta genes was performed with a multiplex PCR assay on genomic DNA. The amplified TCR beta libraries were sequenced on the Illumina HiSeq System as 87-base-pair reads. The study's processing was this. A later analysis counted about 76 million unique TCR beta chains across the 550 to 750 repertoires, and roughly 9.9 million of these chains were shared by at least two donors. Raw reads were error-corrected and collapsed into unique sequences by a nearest-neighbor algorithm in which closely related sequences were merged to remove PCR and sequencing errors. To assign V, D and J gene segments, CDR3 sequences were aligned to IMGT reference sequences. Each retained sequence needed at least a six-nucleotide match to both a V gene segment and a J gene segment. A rearrangement counted as productive if the CDR3 had no stop codons and remained in frame with V and J, and every other rearrangement counted as non-productive. Following IMGT convention, CDR3 was defined as the stretch from the second conserved V-encoded cysteine up to the conserved J-encoded phenylalanine. Sequences without an unambiguous match to a single V gene segment were excluded from the earlier analysis of over 500 of the donors. In an earlier analysis of 587 of the donors, V segments were called functional above 56.7% productive rearrangements and were called segregating when the between-donor standard deviation exceeded 5%. A statistical classification framework was developed to diagnose cytomegalovirus status using the catalog of TCR beta chain sequences. In a later analysis, TCR nucleotide sequences were compared against IMGT/GENE-DB human TR gene sequences so that V and J genes could be assigned. A later analysis assigned CDR3 sequences and most-parsimonious VDJ recombination scenarios with the TCRdist pipeline. In a later analysis, each TCR beta chain was defined by its CDR3 amino acid sequence together with its V-gene family, and reads lacking a unique V-gene family were excluded. As a way to deal with suspected cross-contamination and a sequencing artifact, a later analysis dropped 592 nucleotide sequences that were highly shared and had low generation probability. For each public chain, a later analysis derived a clonal expansion index from normalized ranks of inferred template counts within each repertoire. In a later analysis, generation probabilities were computed using a VDJ recombination model fitted to out-of-frame rearrangements, and the results were checked against IGoR. Hypergeometric tests were used in a later analysis to score TCR-TCR, TCR-HLA and TCR-CMV co-occurrence, with a repertoire-size bias correction applied to the TCR pairs. In a later analysis, false discovery rates were estimated by permuting HLA or CMV assignments 20 times. In a later analysis, co-occurring TCRs were grouped with DBSCAN, and TCRdist sequence similarity was added when clustering was performed within HLA-allele-positive subsets. Co-occurrence clustering excluded repertoires with fewer than 30,000 or more than 120,000 public chains, plus five with anomalous nucleotide sharing. TCRdb carries this immuneACCESS record with in-frame sequences only. Its versions omit some clonotypes, under half of them owing to an unresolved V gene in the studies checked, with the rest unexplained. Clonal size and the V and J genes are those of that table, whereas D and trimming came from the DNA. The table for this sample lists around 200,000 clones; about three quarters of them were counted only once. The ten largest clones take up roughly 2.6% of the sample.

The cohort consisted of approximately 690 healthy bone marrow donors. At the time of sampling, all cohort members were nominally healthy, though unrecorded immune exposures were likely present. The donor was CMV seropositive and was included in the group of 300 or so seropositive cohort members. Each donor provided a peripheral blood sample, and peripheral blood mononuclear cells were used for TCR beta sequencing. Genomic DNA was extracted from the blood cell samples with the Qiagen DNeasy Blood Extraction Kit. The sequenced sample consisted of PBMCs. The rearrangement joined TRBV4-3 to TRBJ2-3; TRBD1 agrees with 7 junctional bases. The clonotype originates from a woman aged 60-70 years in good health and CMV-seropositive. The DNA is as follows: TGCGCCAGCAGCCAAGATGCAAGGGACAGAGATACGCAGTATTTT. Translation gives CASSQDARDRDTQYF.